The 12 T cell receptor beta chains given below trace back to one sample, sequenced in a study of T cells in Graves' hyperthyroidism and ophthalmopathy. RNA transcripts served as the template for amplifying TCR beta CDR3 regions. The study used the HTBI primer set for a first-round RT-PCR of the TCR CDR3. TCRdb passed the multiplex PCR reads through MiXCR, listing each CDR3 protein once. The sample lists 250,000 to 400,000 distinct CDR3 sequences; roughly 13% were seen once. Sequences were obtained from blood. All receptors come from a woman between 35 and 50 years old with Graves' ophthalmopathy.

This clonotype was counted many times. The genes are TRBV29-1 and TRBJ2-1; 10 bases line up with TRBD1. With 6 bases clipped from V and 3 bases from J, the junction kept 5 bases outside the gene matches. Germline V lookup: CDR1 SQVTM, CDR2 ANQGSEA. The CDR3 is made up of 14 amino acids. CDR3 sequence (DNA): TGCAGCGTCTCGACAGGGGGCAGCTACAATGAGCAGTTCTTC. It codes for CSVSTGGSYNEQFF.

As regards this clonotype: This may come from a read error, since a much larger clone is one base off. The chain is built from TRBV11-2 and TRBJ2-5; the D gene is possibly TRBD1 (6 bases). Germline lookup yields CDR1 SGHAT and CDR2 FQNNGV. This CDR3 is built from 16 residues. Trimming stripped 7 bases from V and 7 bases from J, with 25 bases between. Here the CDR3 reads CASTKLQGPMEGTQYF. CDR3 in DNA: TGTGCCAGCACCAAACTACAGGGCCCCATGGAAGGGACCCAGTACTTC.

J is TRBJ2-1 and V is TRBV7-9, with no clear D. The V and J ends lost 1 base and 8 bases respectively, with 12 bases between them. The CDR3 is made up of 14 amino acids. Germline V gene data show CDR1 as SEHNR and CDR2 as FQNEAQ (reference sequence). CDR3 amino acids: CASSLDRHGDEQFF. In nucleotides, the CDR3 is TGTGCCAGCAGCTTAGATCGTCACGGCGATGAGCAGTTCTTC.

V gene TRBV7-2 combines with J gene TRBJ2-5, with D uncertain. Trimming removed 2 bases at V and 3 bases at J, with 10 bases between. Germline values: CDR1 SGHTA, CDR2 FQGNSA. This CDR3 spans 14 amino acids. As DNA, the CDR3 is TGTGCCAGCAGCTTAAGTACCCTTAAAGAGACCCAGTACTTC. Translated: CASSLSTLKETQYF.

The CDR3 loop is CASSESLPWGQDQETQYF. The CDR3 DNA follows: TGTGCCAGCAGTGAATCCCTCCCTTGGGGACAGGATCAAGAGACCCAGTACTTC. The rearrangement joins TRBV25-1 to TRBJ2-5; 8 bases are shared with TRBD1. Germline CDR1 MGHDK, CDR2 SYGVNS. V shed 1 base, J shed 2 bases, and the junction held 12 bases outside the gene matches. The CDR3 is 18 residues long.

This clonotype was counted many times. The chain has TRBV2 and TRBJ1-5; possible D gene TRBD1, 5 bases. V lost 1 base and J lost 4, with 11 bases in between. Germline V gives CDR1 SNHLY, CDR2 FYNNEI. CDR3 size: 15 residues. CDR3 sequence (DNA): TGTGCCAGCAGTGAAGATGGGGCTCGGAATCAGCCCCAGCATTTT. Its protein product is CASSEDGARNQPQHF.

The chain uses TRBV4-2 and TRBJ2-2; 10 bases are a match to TRBD2. Germline V gives CDR1 LGHNA, CDR2 YNFKEQ. V was clipped by 7 bases and J by 6 bases; unmatched bases: 11. This CDR3 has 16 residues. The CDR3 spells CASNPSAGGPPGELFF. The CDR3 coding sequence is TGTGCCAGCAATCCCTCAGCGGGAGGGCCCCCCGGGGAGCTGTTTTTT.

This clonotype was counted at least ten times. The chain links TRBV11-2 to TRBJ2-2, with D uncertain. This CDR3 comprises 13 residues. The germline V gene has CDR1 SGHAT and CDR2 FQNNGV. V was shortened by 5 bases and J by 5 bases, with 9 bases between the two germline ends. The CDR3 DNA sequence: TGTGCCAGCAGCGCCCCGTGGACCGGGGAGCTGTTTTTT. Translating it yields CASSAPWTGELFF.

In regard to this clonotype: This may stem from a read error, because a much larger clone lies one nucleotide away. The V and J genes are TRBV3-1 and TRBJ1-2; the D is unclear. This CDR3 region has 14 residues. Germline V CDR1 and CDR2: LGHDT, YNNKEL (reference sequence). V gave up 1 base and J gave up 8 bases, with 14 bases separating them. CDR3 bases: TGTGCCAGCAGCCAAGGCACCGAGGCACTGGGCTACACCTTC. As protein: CASSQGTEALGYTF. The full variable domain, with the rest looked up from reference TRBV3-1 and TRBJ1-2, is DTAVSQTPKYLVTQMGNDKSIKCEQNLGHDTMYWYKQDSKKFLKIMFSYNNKELIINETVPNRFSPKSPDKAHLNLHINSLELGDSAVYFCASSQGTEALGYTFGSGTRLTVV.

In its sample, this clonotype was seen many times. V and J are TRBV2 and TRBJ1-1; TRBD1 aligns across 7 bases. The CDR3 spans 13 residues. Germline V gene lookup returns CDR1 SNHLY and CDR2 FYNNEI. V dropped 6 bases and J dropped 1; count of bases not matched to a gene: 2. The CDR3: CASRGQPNTEAFF. CDR3 coding DNA: TGTGCCAGCAGGGGACAGCCGAACACTGAAGCTTTCTTT.

Turning to this clonotype: One base away lies a much larger clone, so this may be a sequencing read error. The chain has TRBV10-3 and TRBJ1-6, with D uncertain. The CDR3 runs to 14 residues. CDR1 ENHRY and CDR2 SYGVKD come from the germline V gene. CDR3 nucleotides: TGTGCCACCAGTGAGCACGGCCCGGGTTCACCCCTCCACTTT. Its translation: CATSEHGPGSPLHF.

This clonotype was recorded many times. V and J are TRBV24-1 and TRBJ2-1; D call uncertain. The CDR3 contains 12 residues. Per germline, CDR1 KGHDR and CDR2 SFDVKD. V dropped 4 bases and J dropped 9 bases, with 9 bases sitting between them. CDR3 nucleotides: TGTGCCACCAGTGAACAAGGTGGTGAGCAGTTCTTC. Protein product: CATSEQGGEQFF.